This TCR beta chain was documented in a study of blood T cell repertoires in COVID-19. Background on the study: Acute and convalescent COVID-19 specimens originated in the United States, Italy and Spain. The cDNA or gDNA used as material had been derived from T cells, B-cell-depleted T cells, or PBMCs.

This CDR3 contains 18 residues. Germline V gene sequence: CDR1 MNHEY, CDR2 SMNVEV (reference sequence). V was cut by 2 bases and J by 4 bases, with 21 bases left in between. Sequenced by immunoSEQ multiplex PCR; TCRdb stores in-frame clones only, minus some. The table lists around 260,000 clones, 87% of them singletons, with about 1.6% in the top ten. The sequencing input was peripheral blood. The sequence was collected from a woman in her thirties or forties who had recovered from COVID-19. J is TRBJ1-5 and V is TRBV27; no definite D call. CDR3: CASSLRYKVGDGNQPQHF. As DNA, the CDR3 is TGTGCCAGCAGTTTAAGGTACAAGGTGGGAGACGGGAATCAGCCCCAGCATTTT.